This T cell receptor beta chain appears in the sequencing data of a study of identical twins. Study conclusions and caveats: In cord blood, abundant beta clonotypes had fewer insertions; memory showed no trend.

Unique molecular identifiers were present on cDNA, and template switching added a universal primer site. TCRdb fed the 5' RACE reads into MiXCR, producing one record per CDR3 protein. There are roughly 630,000 distinct CDR3 sequences in the sample; roughly 7.2% occur only once, and 1.6% lies in the top ten. The CDR3 runs to 15 residues. V was pared by 0 bases and J by 4 bases, with 12 bases between. Germline V CDR1 and CDR2: MGHRA, YSYEKL. Comments on this clonotype: As yet, its antigen is unknown.

These records were also assigned to another study, of yellow fever vaccine responses in identical twins.

Sample: PBMCs. The chain carries TRBV4-1 and TRBJ1-2, with D perhaps TRBD1 (5 bases). This TCR derives from a woman between 18 and 30 years old in good health. The CDR3 region has the DNA TGCGCCAGCAGCCAAGATCGCCAGGGAAGCTATGGCTACACCTTC. Translating gives CASSQDRQGSYGYTF.